This T cell receptor (beta chain) was recovered during a study of cytomegalovirus exposure and HLA in healthy donors. PCR was performed using 60 Vbeta and 13 Jbeta primers. Using immunoSEQ multiplex PCR, the repertoire was profiled, and TCRdb retains in-frame clones only, with some absent. This table has under 120,000 clones, about 80% appearing once. V lost 8 bases and J 0 bases, leaving 15 bases between the germline ends. CDR1 MDHEN and CDR2 SYDVKM come from the germline V gene. This CDR3 spans 15 amino acids. The sample consisted of PBMCs. V usage is TRBV28 and J usage is TRBJ2-3; possibly TRBD2 for D (6 bases). This sequence was found in a woman in her forties in good health and CMV-seronegative. The CDR3: CASGRRGTSTDTQYF. CDR3 in DNA: TGTGCCAGCGGACGGAGGGGAACTAGCACAGATACGCAGTATTTT. Looking up the rest from reference TRBV28 and TRBJ2-3 gives the full variable domain: DVKVTQSSRYLVKRTGEKVFLECVQDMDHENMFWYRQDPGLGLRLIYFSYDVKMKEKGDIPEGYSVSREKKERFSLILESASTNQTSMYLCASGRRGTSTDTQYFGPGTRLTVL.